These T cell receptor beta chains were read from a single sample in a study of T cell responses to AZD1222 COVID-19 vaccine. Only in-frame clones appear in the TCRdb table, and some are missing; sequencing was by immunoSEQ multiplex PCR. Here the sample spans over 95,000 clones, more than 70% being singletons. Sample: peripheral blood, taken 28 days after the second AZD1222 dose. The receptors originated from an adult who received the AZD1222 COVID-19 vaccine. Both conserved end residues are part of each CDR3. A D gene is named only where the DNA matches it firmly. Size is stated for part of the rows, as once, few or many counts, or as a class when the clone is expanded.

v_call	clone_size	d_call	j_call	cdr3_length	cdr3_nt	cdr3_aa
TRBV30	NA	NA	TRBJ1-1	12	TGTGCCTGGAGAAAGGGAAGATTAGAAGCTTTCTTT	CAWRKGRLEAFF
TRBV19	NA	NA	TRBJ2-1	13	TGTGCCAGTAGTTGGCAGGGTCCCGATGAGCAGTTCTTC	CASSWQGPDEQFF
TRBV10-3	NA	TRBD2	TRBJ2-1	15	TGTGCCATCAGTATAGCGGGAGGGGAAAACAATGAGCAGTTCTTC	CAISIAGGENNEQFF
TRBV27	NA	NA	TRBJ1-1	14	TGTGCCAGCAGTCCTGTGGGGCGTAACACTGAAGCTTTCTTT	CASSPVGRNTEAFF
TRBV27	NA	NA	TRBJ2-4	15	TGTGCCAGCAGGCCTTGGGCCTTAGCCAAAAACATTCAGTACTTC	CASRPWALAKNIQYF
TRBV5-4	NA	TRBD2	TRBJ2-3	16	TGTGCCAGCAGCGGAAGTAGCGGGAGCGGGACAGATACGCAGTATTTT	CASSGSSGSGTDTQYF
TRBV6-5	NA	TRBD1	TRBJ2-1	13	TGTGCCAGCAGTATCGGGACAGCCAATGAGCAGTTCTTC	CASSIGTANEQFF
TRBV19	NA	NA	TRBJ1-2	13	TGTGCCAGTAGTATTGGATGGGGTAGTGGCTACACCTTC	CASSIGWGSGYTF
TRBV7-9	NA	NA	TRBJ1-1	15	TGTGCCAGCAGCTCCGGGGGCGCGGAGGACACTGAAGCTTTCTTT	CASSSGGAEDTEAFF
TRBV25-1	NA	NA	TRBJ2-2	15	TGTGCCAGCAGTGAAGGGGTAGGGATTGTCGGGGAGCTGTTTTTT	CASSEGVGIVGELFF
TRBV7-9	NA	NA	TRBJ2-2	15	TGTGCCAGCAGCCGTTTGGATGCCGGATCCGGGGAGCTGTTTTTT	CASSRLDAGSGELFF
TRBV19	NA	TRBD2	TRBJ2-5	14	TGTGCCAGTAGTTACGGACTAGCAGATGAGACCCAGTACTTC	CASSYGLADETQYF
TRBV6-2/TRBV6-3	NA	TRBD1	TRBJ1-1	19	TGTGCCAGCAGTAAAGGGGACAGCCGCCTTTGGGGGAACAACACTGAAGCTTTCTTT	CASSKGDSRLWGNNTEAFF
TRBV24-1	NA	NA	TRBJ2-1	13	TGTGCCACCAGTGATTACAGCGTCAATGAGCAGTTCTTC	CATSDYSVNEQFF
TRBV6-1	NA	NA	TRBJ1-1	14	TGTGCCAGCAGTGACCAGGGAGCGGGAACTGAAGCTTTCTTT	CASSDQGAGTEAFF
TRBV12-3/TRBV12-4	NA	NA	TRBJ1-2	13	TGTGCCAGCAGTTTTCAGGGTAACTATGGCTACACCTTC	CASSFQGNYGYTF
TRBV27	NA	NA	TRBJ1-1	13	TGTGCCAGCAGTTCCTGGGGGGGCTCTGAAGCTTTCTTT	CASSSWGGSEAFF
TRBV5-6	NA	NA	TRBJ2-7	14	TGTGCCAGCAGCTTAGCTCATAACCTCTACGAGCAGTACTTC	CASSLAHNLYEQYF
TRBV7-9	NA	TRBD1	TRBJ1-2	16	TGTGCCAGCAGCCACGGAAAAAACAGGGGGGACTATGGCTACACCTTC	CASSHGKNRGDYGYTF
TRBV5-1	NA	NA	TRBJ1-6	15	TGCGCCAGCCGACTAGGGGATTACTATAATTCACCCCTCCACTTT	CASRLGDYYNSPLHF
TRBV6-5	NA	NA	TRBJ1-3	16	TGTGCCAGCAGTTACTCCGCACGATTATCTGGAAACACCATATATTTT	CASSYSARLSGNTIYF
TRBV6-1	NA	NA	TRBJ2-2	14	TGTGCCAGCAGTGAAGGGGTGAACACCGGGGAGCTGTTTTTT	CASSEGVNTGELFF
TRBV5-5	NA	NA	TRBJ2-7	15	TGTGCCAGCAGCTTTGTCTCGGACAGCTACTACGAGCAGTACTTC	CASSFVSDSYYEQYF
TRBV25-1	NA	TRBD1	TRBJ1-2	16	TGTGCCAGCAGTGACCCTGGGACAGGGGGGGACTATGGCTACACCTTC	CASSDPGTGGDYGYTF
TRBV11-2	NA	NA	TRBJ2-2	14	TGTGCCAGCAGCTTAGATCCGGGCACCGGGGAGCTGTTTTTT	CASSLDPGTGELFF
TRBV19	NA	NA	TRBJ1-3	13	TGTGCCGCCTGCCCTAGGAGGGGAAACACCATATATTTT	CAACPRRGNTIYF
TRBV7-7	NA	NA	TRBJ2-5	13	TGTGCCAGCAGCTCCCGACCAGGAGAGACCCAGTACTTC	CASSSRPGETQYF
TRBV4-1	NA	TRBD2	TRBJ2-7	20	TGCGCCAGCAGCCAACCCCTGTGGCGGGAGGGACAACCGACGACCAACGAGCAGTACTTC	CASSQPLWREGQPTTNEQYF
TRBV5-1	NA	NA	TRBJ1-1	14	TGCGCCAGCAGCTTGGAGGGACTGAACACTGAAGCTTTCTTT	CASSLEGLNTEAFF
TRBV11-2	NA	NA	TRBJ1-2	14	TGTGCCAGCAGCCTGAGGACTCTAGACTATGGCTACACCTTC	CASSLRTLDYGYTF
TRBV6-2/TRBV6-3	NA	NA	TRBJ2-3	14	TGTGCCAGCAGTTACTCGGCAGGGAGGGATACGCAGTATTTT	CASSYSAGRDTQYF
TRBV5-6	NA	TRBD2	TRBJ2-7	15	TGTGCCAGCAGCCCAGGACTAGCGGGAGTCTTCGAGCAGTACTTC	CASSPGLAGVFEQYF
TRBV10-2	NA	NA	TRBJ2-1	12	TGCGCCAGCAGTGACTGGGGGAATCAGCAGTTCTTC	CASSDWGNQQFF
TRBV3-1/TRBV3-2	once	TRBD1	TRBJ1-1	18	TGTGCCAGCAGCCAAGAAATCTGGACAGGGGTCTTATCGGGTGAAGCTTTCTTT	CASSQEIWTGVLSGEAFF
TRBV9	NA	TRBD1	TRBJ2-2	16	TGTGCCAGCAGCTCCCCCGGGACAGGGGGAACCGGGGAGCTGTTTTTT	CASSSPGTGGTGELFF
TRBV30	NA	TRBD1	TRBJ1-1	11	TGTGCCTGGACCCGGACAGGGAGCGCTTTCTTT	CAWTRTGSAFF
TRBV6-5	NA	TRBD1	TRBJ1-1	14	TGTGCCAGCAGTTACCCCGGACAGGGGGGGGAGGCTTTCTTT	CASSYPGQGGEAFF
TRBV18	NA	NA	TRBJ1-3	15	TGTGCCAGCTCACCAGGGTATGGAACTGGAAACACCATATATTTT	CASSPGYGTGNTIYF